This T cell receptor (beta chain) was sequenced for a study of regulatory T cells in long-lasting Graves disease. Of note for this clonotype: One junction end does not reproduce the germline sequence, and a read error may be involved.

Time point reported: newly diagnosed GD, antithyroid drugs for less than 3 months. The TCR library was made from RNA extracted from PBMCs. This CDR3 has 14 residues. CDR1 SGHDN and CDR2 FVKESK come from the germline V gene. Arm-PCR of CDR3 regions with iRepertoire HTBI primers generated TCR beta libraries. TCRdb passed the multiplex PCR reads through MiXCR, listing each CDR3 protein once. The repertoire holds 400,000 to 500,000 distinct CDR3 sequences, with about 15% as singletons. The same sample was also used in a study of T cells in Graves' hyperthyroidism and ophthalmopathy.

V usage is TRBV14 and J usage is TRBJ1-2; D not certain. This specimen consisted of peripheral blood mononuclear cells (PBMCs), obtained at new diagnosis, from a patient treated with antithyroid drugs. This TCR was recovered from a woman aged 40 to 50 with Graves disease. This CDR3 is CASSQDLSIQGCTF. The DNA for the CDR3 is TGTGCCAGCAGCCAAGATCTCAGCATCCAAGGCTGCACCTTC.